This passage covers 24 T cell receptor beta chains from one sample sequenced in a study of a mutant IDH1 vaccine in newly diagnosed glioma. The protocol was immunoSEQ multiplex PCR, while the TCRdb copy is restricted to in-frame clones and leaves out a portion. The data show roughly 52,000 clones, with approximately 80% seen just once and 6.2% held by the top ten. Their target antigens are unknown. Time point in this sample: week 23, last vaccination. One vaccine dose held 300 ug of mutant IDH1 20-mer peptide and came with topical imiquimod. The sequencing here drew on PBMCs, taken from a glioma patient whose treatment included an IDH1 peptide vaccine. The receptors come from a man aged 35 to 55 with glioma.

The genes are TRBV18 and TRBJ1-6; 7 bases are a match to TRBD1. The CDR3 has 15 amino acids. V lost 4 bases and J lost 10; bases outside the gene matches: 10. Looked up from germline, CDR1 is KGHSH and CDR2 is LQKENI. CDR3 protein: CASSRGQVEGSPLHF. For the CDR3, the DNA is TGTGCCAGCTCACGCGGACAGGTTGAGGGATCACCCCTCCACTTT. The variable domain in full, completed from reference TRBV18 and TRBJ1-6, reads NAGVMQNPRHLVRRRGQEARLRCSPMKGHSHVYWYRQLPEEGLKFMVYLQKENIIDESGMPKERFSAEFPKEGPSILRIQQVVRGDSAAYFCASSRGQVEGSPLHFGNGTRLTVT.

This rearrangement joins TRBV5-1 to TRBJ1-1; D gene uncertain. Trimming took off 1 base at V and 8 bases at J, with 9 bases between the two ends. The CDR3 is made up of 12 amino acids. CDR1 and CDR2 from the germline V gene are SGHRS and YFSETQ. CDR3 DNA: TGCGCCAGCAGCTTGCCAAGTTGGGAAGCTTTCTTT. Translated: CASSLPSWEAFF.

This clone has just a few counts. The J gene is TRBJ1-2, the V gene TRBV25-1, with TRBD1 identical over 8 bases. The V gene's germline CDR1 is MGHDK and CDR2 SYGVNS. V lost 4 bases, J lost 6 bases, and 1 base stayed unmatched. This CDR3 contains 12 residues. The chain's CDR3 is CASSVTGDGYTF. In DNA form, the CDR3 reads TGTGCCAGCAGTGTGACAGGGGATGGCTACACCTTC.

The chain joins TRBV4-1 to TRBJ2-2; TRBD2 matches 11 bases. CDR1 and CDR2 from the germline V gene are MGHRA and YSYEKL. The CDR3 runs to 19 residues. V shed 3 bases, J shed 4 bases, and the junction held 13 bases outside the gene matches. CDR3 sequence reads: CASSQVLGLAGGPTGELFF. CDR3 bases: TGCGCCAGCAGCCAGGTCCTTGGGTTAGCGGGGGGGCCCACCGGGGAGCTGTTTTTT.

The chain uses TRBV19 and TRBJ1-6; no firm D call. V was shortened by 3 bases and J by 7 bases, with 7 bases between the two germline ends. The CDR3 covers 13 residues. From germline, CDR1 is LNHDA and CDR2 SQIVND (reference sequence). CDR3: CASSISGNSPLHF. In DNA form, the CDR3 reads TGTGCCAGTAGTATCTCGGGGAATTCACCCCTCCACTTT.

This clone was found once. This sequence joins TRBV6-5 and TRBJ1-2, with a weak D call TRBD1 (6 bases). The V end lost 6 bases, the J end lost 4 bases, and 12 bases lay between the germline ends. This CDR3 is built from 13 residues. CDR1 MNHEY and CDR2 SVGAGI come from the germline V gene. The CDR3: CASSQTGFYGYTF. The CDR3 nucleotides read TGTGCCAGCAGCCAAACAGGGTTCTATGGCTACACCTTC.

This chain joins TRBV5-6 and TRBJ2-4; 7 bases line up with TRBD1. The germline V gene encodes CDR1 SGHDT and CDR2 YYEEEE. V shed 1 base, J shed 7 bases, and the junction held 2 bases outside the gene matches. CDR3 length: 13 amino acids. The CDR3 DNA reads TGTGCCAGCAGCTTGCGACAGGGCAACATTCAGTACTTC. This codes for CASSLRQGNIQYF. Full variable domain (missing parts from reference TRBV5-6 and TRBJ2-4): DAGVTQSPTHLIKTRGQQVTLRCSPKSGHDTVSWYQQALGQGPQFIFQYYEEEERQRGNFPDRFSGHQFPNYSSELNVNALLLGDSALYLCASSLRQGNIQYFGAGTRLSVL.

DNA for the CDR3: TGTGCCAGCAGCTTAAGAGAACGGCCGTCCAATGAGCAGTTCTTC. Translation gives CASSLRERPSNEQFF. The chain is built from TRBV7-9 and TRBJ2-1; D gene uncertain. The CDR3 has 15 residues. The germline CDR1 and CDR2 sequences are SEHNR and FQNEAQ (reference sequence). Deletions cut 2 bases from V and 6 bases from J, with 14 bases between.

The rearrangement joins TRBV29-1 to TRBJ2-3; D gene uncertain. V was clipped by 4 bases and J by 0 bases, with 8 bases between them. Germline lookup yields CDR1 SQVTM and CDR2 ANQGSEA. This CDR3 region has 13 residues. In DNA form, the CDR3 reads TGCAGCGTTGTTGTAGTTAGCACAGATACGCAGTATTTT. It yields the protein CSVVVVSTDTQYF.

This sequence joins TRBV5-1 and TRBJ1-2; unclear D gene. The CDR3 is 13 amino acids. The V gene lost 4 bases and the J gene lost 2 bases, with 9 bases spanning the gap. Germline CDR1 reads SGHRS; CDR2 reads YFSETQ. As DNA, the CDR3 is TGCGCCAGCAGCAGGGAGTCCAACTATGGCTACACCTTC. It is translated as CASSRESNYGYTF.

The chain employs TRBV4-1 and TRBJ1-1; a weak D match, TRBD1 (6 bases). The ends were cut back, 0 bases at V and 4 bases at J, with 18 bases in the middle. Germline CDR1 is MGHRA and CDR2 is YSYEKL. This CDR3 spans 17 amino acids. In DNA, the CDR3 is TGCGCCAGCAGCCAAGATGGCGGGGGGCGGAGGGGCACTGAAGCTTTCTTT. It is translated as CASSQDGGGRRGTEAFF.

The V and J genes are TRBV5-1 and TRBJ2-2; perhaps TRBD1 as D (7 bases). CDR1 is SGHRS and CDR2 is YFSETQ in the germline V gene. The CDR3 spans 15 residues. Deletions cut 4 bases from V and 7 bases from J, with 17 bases between. DNA of the CDR3: TGCGCCAGCAGCACTACGACAGGGCGGGACGGGGAGCTGTTTTTT. Translated: CASSTTTGRDGELFF.

This sequence joins TRBV4-2 and TRBJ2-7; perhaps D is TRBD1 or TRBD2 (5 bases each). Germline CDR1 and CDR2: LGHNA and YNFKEQ. The ends were cut back, 2 bases at V and 4 bases at J, with 12 bases in the middle. CDR3 length equals 14 residues. The CDR3 DNA reads TGTGCCAGCAGCCAAAACCAGGGACCTTACGAGCAGTACTTC. It specifies CASSQNQGPYEQYF.

The chain links TRBV7-2 to TRBJ1-1; D gene unclear. The V gene's germline CDR1 is SGHTA and CDR2 FQGNSA. The CDR3 covers 14 residues. Between the trimmed V and J ends, which lost 3 bases and 2 bases, there was a span of 10 bases. This CDR3 reads CASSFGPINTEAFF. The CDR3 DNA is TGTGCCAGCAGCTTCGGACCGATTAACACTGAAGCTTTCTTT.

The J gene is TRBJ2-2, the V gene TRBV29-1; D perhaps matches TRBD2 (6 bases). Germline CDR1 is SQVTM and CDR2 is ANQGSEA. This CDR3 spans 13 amino acids. The CDR3 protein is CGGAATNTGELFF. As DNA, the CDR3 is TGCGGAGGGGCAGCAACGAACACCGGGGAGCTGTTTTTT.

This clone was seen more than once but under ten times. The chain links TRBV2 to TRBJ1-2, with TRBD1 matching over 7 bases. The germline gives CDR1 SNHLY, CDR2 FYNNEI. CDR3 length: 12 amino acids. After removal of 4 bases from V and 5 bases from J, the junction contained 1 base not matched to a gene. CDR3 nucleotides: TGTGCCAGCAGTGTACAGGGGTATGGCTACACCTTC. Translating it yields CASSVQGYGYTF.

Only one count was recorded for this clone. The chain couples TRBV5-6 to TRBJ1-1; D possibly corresponds to TRBD1 (6 bases). CDR3 length: 14 amino acids. V lost 4 bases to trimming and J lost 3 bases, with 13 bases between them. CDR1 is SGHDT, CDR2 YYEEEE, per germline. In DNA, the CDR3 is TGTGCCAGCAGCCGGAGGGGGGGGTACACTGAAGCTTTCTTT. Its translation is CASSRRGGYTEAFF.

The chain recombines TRBV23-1 with TRBJ1-2; possibly TRBD1 for D (5 bases). TRBV23-1 is reported as an ORF; its role is uncertain. Trimming left V 4 bases short and J 3 bases short, with 9 bases between. The CDR3 spans 13 residues. CDR3 DNA: TGCGCCAGCAGTCCCCAGGGTGACTATGGCTACACCTTC. It specifies CASSPQGDYGYTF.

This clone appeared a few times. The chain employs TRBV2 and TRBJ1-1; the D is unclear. Looked up from germline, CDR1 is SNHLY and CDR2 is FYNNEI. The CDR3 sequence is 10 residues long. V was shortened by 6 bases and J by 1 base, with 0 bases between the two germline ends. The DNA for the CDR3 is TGTGCCAGCAGGAACACTGAAGCTTTCTTT. As protein: CASRNTEAFF.

The chain employs TRBV27 and TRBJ2-1; 8 positions match TRBD2. This CDR3 region has 14 residues. Losses at the gene ends were 5 bases for V and 5 bases for J; bases not matched to a gene: 5. In germline, CDR1 is MNHEY, CDR2 SMNVEV (reference sequence). CDR3 sequence (DNA): TGTGCCAGCAGTACCGGACTAGCAGACAATGAGCAGTTCTTC. Translating gives CASSTGLADNEQFF.

The chain joins TRBV11-2 to TRBJ2-7; maybe TRBD2 (6 bases). CDR3 length equals 13 residues. The germline V gene encodes CDR1 SGHAT and CDR2 FQNNGV. Between the trimmed V and J ends, which lost 5 bases and 3 bases, there was a span of 11 bases. CDR3 in amino acids: CASSPSSGYEQYF. Written as DNA, the CDR3 is TGTGCCAGCAGCCCTAGTAGCGGCTACGAGCAGTACTTC.

The rearrangement links TRBV19 to TRBJ1-5; TRBD1 might be the D (5 bases). Trimming removed 8 bases at V and 3 bases at J, with 14 bases between. The CDR3 is made up of 14 amino acids. The germline CDR1 and CDR2 sequences are LNHDA and SQIVND (reference sequence). DNA for the CDR3: TGTGCCAGTGGGGCGGGCGCGGACAATCAGCCCCAGCATTTT. This gives the protein CASGAGADNQPQHF.

The chain carries TRBV4-1 and TRBJ1-1; 8 bases line up with TRBD1. The CDR3 loop spans 17 amino acids. CDR1 is MGHRA, CDR2 YSYEKL, per germline. The ends lost 2 bases at V and 1 base at J; junction bases unmatched: 9. CDR3 loop: CASSQSGGLNSNTEAFF. The CDR3 nucleotides read TGCGCCAGCAGCCAATCAGGGGGCCTGAATTCGAACACTGAAGCTTTCTTT.

This clone was counted a single time. This chain joins TRBV5-5 and TRBJ1-2, with D perhaps TRBD1 (6 bases). Per germline, CDR1 SGHKS and CDR2 YYEKEE (reference sequence). CDR3 size: 14 residues. V was pared by 4 bases and J by 10 bases, with 20 bases between. The CDR3 spells CASSPGAYQVVYTF. The CDR3 nucleotides read TGTGCCAGCAGCCCGGGGGCCTACCAAGTAGTCTACACCTTC.